The sequence of this T cell receptor (beta chain) was determined in a study of CD8 T cells in ankylosing spondylitis. A note on this clonotype: Its target is not known.

The CDR3 covers 12 residues. TCRdb independently ran MiXCR on the 5' RACE reads; one entry per CDR3 protein. The top ten clones hold around 30% of a sample with a few hundred thousand distinct CDR3 sequences, over 15% of them seen once. Findings and caveats of the study: Matched ankylosing spondylitis synovial fluid reportedly contained a significantly enriched population of disease-linked clones.

The source of this sequence is a male donor with ankylosing spondylitis or in good health (not recorded which). Sample: blood, either unsorted or a sorted T cell fraction (not recorded which). The V and J genes are TRBV21-1 and TRBJ2-5; whether TRBD1, the table's D call, matches the DNA was not checked. TRBV21-1 is a pseudogene segment. The CDR3 loop reads CASMDKQETQYF. The CDR3 region has the DNA TGTGCCAGCATGGACAAGCAAGAGACCCAGTACTTC.